This TCR beta chain stems from a study of shared clonotypes between healthy human individuals. Positively selected for CCR7, the CD45RO-negative cells used as naive CD8 cells excluded terminally differentiated effector memory CD45RA+ cells. As for this clone: Antigen: not known.

Libraries were prepared by immunoSEQ multiplex PCR; TCRdb keeps only in-frame clonotypes and omits some of them. The table lists roughly 2.1 million clones, just over 90% of them singletons. Study-wide points: Shared clonotypes across all four donors exceeded non-shared ones in generation probability. Tissue TCR repertoires likely differ from these blood-only repertoires. Between four donors, naive CD4 clonotypes were shared at a level of about 5%. The small donor group covered limited genetic and exposure diversity.

V gave up 2 bases and J gave up 8 bases; unmatched junction bases: 11. CDR3 size: 16 residues. Germline V CDR1 and CDR2: LGHNA, YSLEER. The chain combines TRBV4-3 with TRBJ1-2; 10 positions agree with TRBD1. The specimen was naive CD8+ T cells from PBMCs. The sequence was collected from a man younger than 30 in good health. Some clones in this sample may be carry-over from other donors' samples. CDR3 sequence reads: CASSQKRGQGFYGYTF. In nucleotides, the CDR3 is TGCGCCAGCAGCCAAAAGAGGGGACAGGGGTTTTACGGCTACACCTTC.